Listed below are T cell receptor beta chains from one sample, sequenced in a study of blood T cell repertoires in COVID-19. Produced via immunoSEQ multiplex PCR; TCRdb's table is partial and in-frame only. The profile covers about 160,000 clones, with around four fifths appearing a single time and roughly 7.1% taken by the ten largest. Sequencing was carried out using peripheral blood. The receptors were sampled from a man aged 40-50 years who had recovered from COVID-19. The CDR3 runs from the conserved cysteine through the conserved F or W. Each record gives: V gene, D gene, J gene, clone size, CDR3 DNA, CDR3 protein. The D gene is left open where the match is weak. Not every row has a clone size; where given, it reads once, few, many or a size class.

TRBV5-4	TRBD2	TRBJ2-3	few	TGTGCCAGCAGCTACGGACTAGCGAACACAGATACGCAGTATTTT	CASSYGLANTDTQYF
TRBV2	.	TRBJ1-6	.	TGTGCCAGCACCAAACAGGGAAATAATTCACCCCTCCACTTT	CASTKQGNNSPLHF
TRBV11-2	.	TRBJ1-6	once	TGTGCCAGCAGCTTACGAGGATCGGATAATTCACCCCTCCACTTT	CASSLRGSDNSPLHF
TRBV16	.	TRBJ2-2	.	TGTGCCAGCTCGGAGTGGCTCAACACCGGGGAGCTGTTTTTT	CASSEWLNTGELFF
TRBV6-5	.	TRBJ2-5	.	TGTGCCAGCAGCCTAGAGGAGACCCAGTACTTC	CASSLEETQYF
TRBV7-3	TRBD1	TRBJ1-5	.	TGTGCCAGCAGCACTAGGACAGGGGGAAGCAATCAGCCCCAGCATTTT	CASSTRTGGSNQPQHF
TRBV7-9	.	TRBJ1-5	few	TGTGCCAGCAGCTTATCGGGTCATCAGCCCCAGCATTTT	CASSLSGHQPQHF
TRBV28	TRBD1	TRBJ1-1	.	TGTGCCAGCAGTTTAGGGACAGGGAACACTGAAGCTTTCTTT	CASSLGTGNTEAFF
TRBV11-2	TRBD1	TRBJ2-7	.	TGTGCCAGCAGCAACCACAGGGGGAACGAGCAGTACTTC	CASSNHRGNEQYF
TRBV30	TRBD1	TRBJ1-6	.	TGTGCCTGGACCGCCTGGGACAGGGGATATAATTCACCCCTCCACTTT	CAWTAWDRGYNSPLHF
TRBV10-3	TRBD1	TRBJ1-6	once	TGTGCCATCAGTACCGGGACAGGGGGTTGGGCCCTCCACTTT	CAISTGTGGWALHF
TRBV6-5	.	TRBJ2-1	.	TGTGCCAGCAGCCCACAGGGAAATGAGCAGTTCTTC	CASSPQGNEQFF
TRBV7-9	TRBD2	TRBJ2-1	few	TGTGCCAGCAGCCCTATCCCCTCTAGCGGGAGTAGGAATGAGCAGTTCTTC	CASSPIPSSGSRNEQFF
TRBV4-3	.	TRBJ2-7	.	TGCGCCAGCAGCCAAGACAGGGTTTACGAGCAGTACTTC	CASSQDRVYEQYF
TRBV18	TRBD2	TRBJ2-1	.	TGTGCCAGCTCACCACCATCAGGGACTAGCGGGGCCAATGAGCAGTTCTTC	CASSPPSGTSGANEQFF
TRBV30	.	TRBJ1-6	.	TGTGCCTGGAGTGAGGGCGGGGGCGGTTCACCCCTCCACTTT	CAWSEGGGGSPLHF
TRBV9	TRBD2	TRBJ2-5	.	TGTGCCAGCAGCGTAAAAACTAGCGGGGGGGCCCAGTACTTC	CASSVKTSGGAQYF
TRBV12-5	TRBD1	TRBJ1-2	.	TGTGCTAGTGGTTTGGTACCGCCCTCGACAGGGGGCTACACCTTC	CASGLVPPSTGGYTF
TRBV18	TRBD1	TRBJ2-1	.	TGTGCCAGCTCACCAGCCGGGACAGGGGACGATGAGCAGTTCTTC	CASSPAGTGDDEQFF
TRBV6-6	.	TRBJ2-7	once	TGTGCCAGCAGTTACCAACTAGGCTACGAGCAGTACTTC	CASSYQLGYEQYF
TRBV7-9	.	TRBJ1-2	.	TGTGCCAGCAGCTTACCAGATAACTATGGCTACACCTTC	CASSLPDNYGYTF
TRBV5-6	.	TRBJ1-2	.	TGTGCCAGCAGCTTCACCCAGACAGGAGGAAATGGCTACACCTTC	CASSFTQTGGNGYTF
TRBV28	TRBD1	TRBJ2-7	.	TGTGCCAGCAGTCCGGGGACAGGGGTCGAGCAGTACTTC	CASSPGTGVEQYF
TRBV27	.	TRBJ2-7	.	TGTGCCAGCAGTGGGGGGTTGGGGGAGCAGTACTTC	CASSGGLGEQYF
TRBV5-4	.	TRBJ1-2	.	TGTGCCAGCAGCTTTCGTGACAGAACAAACTATGGCTACACCTTC	CASSFRDRTNYGYTF
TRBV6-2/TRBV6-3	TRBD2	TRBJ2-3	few	TGTGCCAGCAGTACCCCCGGGACTAGCGGGGGACACACAGATACGCAGTATTTT	CASSTPGTSGGHTDTQYF
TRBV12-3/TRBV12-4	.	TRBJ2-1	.	TGTGCCAGCAGTTTACTAAGTGAGCAGTTCTTC	CASSLLSEQFF
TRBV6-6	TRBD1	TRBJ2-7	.	TGTGCCAGCAGGGAGCCCGGGACAGCCTACGAGCAGTACTTC	CASREPGTAYEQYF
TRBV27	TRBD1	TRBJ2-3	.	TGTGCCAGCAGTTCCACCCCCCGGACAGGGGATAGCACAGATACGCAGTATTTT	CASSSTPRTGDSTDTQYF
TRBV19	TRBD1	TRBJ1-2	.	TGTGCCAGTAGTGCGAGGGGGCAAGTCGGTGGCTACACCTTC	CASSARGQVGGYTF
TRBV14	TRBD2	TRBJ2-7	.	TGTGCCAGCAGCCATGGGGGGGTGGGAAGCTACGAGCAGTACTTC	CASSHGGVGSYEQYF
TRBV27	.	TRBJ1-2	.	TGTGCCAGCAGTCCCAGGGATCTCTATGGCTACACCTTC	CASSPRDLYGYTF
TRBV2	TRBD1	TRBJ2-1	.	TGTGCCAGCGGGGGACAGGGGAGCAATGAGCAGTTCTTC	CASGGQGSNEQFF
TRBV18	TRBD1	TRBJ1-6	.	TGTGCCAGCTCGACCGGGACAGGGGTTTCACCCCTCCACTTT	CASSTGTGVSPLHF
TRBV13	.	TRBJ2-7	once	TGTGCCAGCAGCGCCGGGACACCCTCCGAGCAGTACTTC	CASSAGTPSEQYF